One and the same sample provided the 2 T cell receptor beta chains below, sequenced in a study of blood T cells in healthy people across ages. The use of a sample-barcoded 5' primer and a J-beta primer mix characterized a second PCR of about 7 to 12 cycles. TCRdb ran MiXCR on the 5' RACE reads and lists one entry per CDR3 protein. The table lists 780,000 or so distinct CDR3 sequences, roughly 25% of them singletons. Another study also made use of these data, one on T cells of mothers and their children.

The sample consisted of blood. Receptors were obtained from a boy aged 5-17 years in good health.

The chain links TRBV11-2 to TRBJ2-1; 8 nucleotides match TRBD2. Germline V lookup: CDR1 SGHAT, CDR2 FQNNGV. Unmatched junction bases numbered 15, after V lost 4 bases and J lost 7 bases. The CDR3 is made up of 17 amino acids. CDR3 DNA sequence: TGTGCCAGCAGCTCAATGTCACGGGGGGGCTTGGCGAATGAGCAGTTCTTC. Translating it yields CASSSMSRGGLANEQFF.

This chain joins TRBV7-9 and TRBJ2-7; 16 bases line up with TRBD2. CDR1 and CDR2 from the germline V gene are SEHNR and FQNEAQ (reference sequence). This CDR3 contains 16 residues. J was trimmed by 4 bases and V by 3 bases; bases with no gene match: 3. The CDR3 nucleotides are TGTGCCAGCAGCTTGGGACTAGCGGGAGGGAGATACGAGCAGTACTTC. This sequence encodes CASSLGLAGGRYEQYF.